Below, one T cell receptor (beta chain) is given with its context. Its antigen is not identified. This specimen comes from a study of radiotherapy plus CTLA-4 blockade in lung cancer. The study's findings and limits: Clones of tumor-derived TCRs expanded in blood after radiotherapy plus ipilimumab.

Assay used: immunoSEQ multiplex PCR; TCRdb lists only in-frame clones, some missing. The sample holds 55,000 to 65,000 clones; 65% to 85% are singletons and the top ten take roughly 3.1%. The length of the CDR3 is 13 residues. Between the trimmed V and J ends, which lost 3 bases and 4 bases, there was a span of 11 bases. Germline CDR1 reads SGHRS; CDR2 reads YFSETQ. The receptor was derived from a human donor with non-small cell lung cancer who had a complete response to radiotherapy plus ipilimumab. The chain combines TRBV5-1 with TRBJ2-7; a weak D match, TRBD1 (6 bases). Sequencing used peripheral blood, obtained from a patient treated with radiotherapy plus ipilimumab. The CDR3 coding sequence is TGCGCCAGCAGCTCAAAACAGGGTTACGAGCAGTACTTC. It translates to CASSSKQGYEQYF.